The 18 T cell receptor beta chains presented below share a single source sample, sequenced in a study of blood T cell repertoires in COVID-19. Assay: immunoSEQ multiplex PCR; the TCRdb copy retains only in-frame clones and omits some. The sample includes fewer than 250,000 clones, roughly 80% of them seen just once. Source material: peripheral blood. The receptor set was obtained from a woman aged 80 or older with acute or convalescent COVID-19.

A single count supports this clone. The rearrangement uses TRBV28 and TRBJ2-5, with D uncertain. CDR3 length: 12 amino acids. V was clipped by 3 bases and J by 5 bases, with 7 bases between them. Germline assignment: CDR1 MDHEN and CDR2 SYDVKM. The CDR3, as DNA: TGTGCCAGCAGTTTTCCCGCGGAGACCCAGTACTTC. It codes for CASSFPAETQYF.

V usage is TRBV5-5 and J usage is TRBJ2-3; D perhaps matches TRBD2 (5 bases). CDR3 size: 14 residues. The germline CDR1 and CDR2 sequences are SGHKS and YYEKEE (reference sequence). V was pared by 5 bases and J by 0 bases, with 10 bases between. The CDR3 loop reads CASSSGLSTDTQYF. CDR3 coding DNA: TGTGCCAGCAGTTCCGGACTGAGCACAGATACGCAGTATTTT.

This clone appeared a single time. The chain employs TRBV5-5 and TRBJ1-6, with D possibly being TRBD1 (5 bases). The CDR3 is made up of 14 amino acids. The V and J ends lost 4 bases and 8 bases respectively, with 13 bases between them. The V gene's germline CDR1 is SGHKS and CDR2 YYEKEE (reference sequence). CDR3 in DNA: TGTGCCAGCAGCGCGCAGGGTTCACATTCACCCCTCCACTTT. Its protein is CASSAQGSHSPLHF.

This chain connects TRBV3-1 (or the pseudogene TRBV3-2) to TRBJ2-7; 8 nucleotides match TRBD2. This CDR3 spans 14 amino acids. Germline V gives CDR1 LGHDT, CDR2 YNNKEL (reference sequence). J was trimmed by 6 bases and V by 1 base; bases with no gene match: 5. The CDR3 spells CASSQAGGPLEQYF. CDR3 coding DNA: TGTGCCAGCAGCCAAGCGGGAGGGCCCCTCGAGCAGTACTTC.

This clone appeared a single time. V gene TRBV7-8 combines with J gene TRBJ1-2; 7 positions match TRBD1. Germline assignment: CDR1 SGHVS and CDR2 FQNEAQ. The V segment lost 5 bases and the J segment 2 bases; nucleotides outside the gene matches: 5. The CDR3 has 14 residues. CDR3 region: CASSVQGQNYGYTF. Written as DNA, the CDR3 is TGTGCCAGCAGCGTTCAGGGACAGAACTATGGCTACACCTTC.

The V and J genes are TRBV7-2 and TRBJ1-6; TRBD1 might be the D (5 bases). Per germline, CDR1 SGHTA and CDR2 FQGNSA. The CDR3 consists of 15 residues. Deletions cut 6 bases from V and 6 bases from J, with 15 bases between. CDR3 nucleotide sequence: TGTGCCAGCAGACCCCCCGGGGGTTCTAATTCACCCCTCCACTTT. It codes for CASRPPGGSNSPLHF. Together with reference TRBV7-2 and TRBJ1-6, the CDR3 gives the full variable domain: GAGVSQSPSNKVTEKGKDVELRCDPISGHTALYWYRQSLGQGLEFLIYFQGNSAPDKSGLPSDRFSAERTGGSVSTLTIQRTQQEDSAVYLCASRPPGGSNSPLHFGNGTRLTVT.

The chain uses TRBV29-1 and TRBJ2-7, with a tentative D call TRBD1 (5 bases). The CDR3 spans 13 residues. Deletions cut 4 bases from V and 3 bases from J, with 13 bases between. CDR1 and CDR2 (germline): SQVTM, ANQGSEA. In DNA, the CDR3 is TGCAGCGTTGTTCTCCAGGGCCTCTACGAGCAGTACTTC. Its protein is CSVVLQGLYEQYF.

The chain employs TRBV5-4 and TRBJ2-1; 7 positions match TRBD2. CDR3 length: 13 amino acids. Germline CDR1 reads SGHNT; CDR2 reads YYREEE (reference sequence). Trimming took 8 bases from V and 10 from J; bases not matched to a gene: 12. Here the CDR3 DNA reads TGTGCCAGTAAGTTTTGGGACTACCTAGAGCAGTTCTTC. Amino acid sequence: CASKFWDYLEQFF.

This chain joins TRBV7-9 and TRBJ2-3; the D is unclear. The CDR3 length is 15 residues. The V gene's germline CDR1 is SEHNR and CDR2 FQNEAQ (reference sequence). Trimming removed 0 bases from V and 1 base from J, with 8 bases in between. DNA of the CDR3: TGTGCCAGCAGCTTAGCCCGACTCGGCACAGATACGCAGTATTTT. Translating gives CASSLARLGTDTQYF.

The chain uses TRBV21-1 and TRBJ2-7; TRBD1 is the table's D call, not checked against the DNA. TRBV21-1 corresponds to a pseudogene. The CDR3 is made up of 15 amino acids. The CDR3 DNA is TGTGCCAGCAATCGTCCCCCTCAGGGGCCCTACGAGCAGTACTTC. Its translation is CASNRPPQGPYEQYF.

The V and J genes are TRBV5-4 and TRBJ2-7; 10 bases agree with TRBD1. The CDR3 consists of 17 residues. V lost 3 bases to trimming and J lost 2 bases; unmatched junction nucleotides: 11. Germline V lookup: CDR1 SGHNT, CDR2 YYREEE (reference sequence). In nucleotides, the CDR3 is TGTGCCAGCAGCTCGACCTCCGGGACAGGGGTCCCCTACGAGCAGTACTTC. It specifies CASSSTSGTGVPYEQYF.

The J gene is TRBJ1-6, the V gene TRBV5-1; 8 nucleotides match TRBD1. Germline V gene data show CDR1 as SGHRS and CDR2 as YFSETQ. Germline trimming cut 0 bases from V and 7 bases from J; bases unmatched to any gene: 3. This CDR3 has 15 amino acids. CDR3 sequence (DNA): TGCGCCAGCAGCTTGGCGGACAGGGTGAATTCACCCCTCCACTTT. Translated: CASSLADRVNSPLHF.

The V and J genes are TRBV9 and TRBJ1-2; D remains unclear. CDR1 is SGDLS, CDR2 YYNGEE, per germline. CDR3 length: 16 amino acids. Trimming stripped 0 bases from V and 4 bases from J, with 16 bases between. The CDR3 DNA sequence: TGTGCCAGCAGCGTAGAAGGTCAGACTAAGAGCTATGGCTACACCTTC. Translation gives CASSVEGQTKSYGYTF. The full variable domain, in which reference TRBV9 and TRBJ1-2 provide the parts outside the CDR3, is DSGVTQTPKHLITATGQRVTLRCSPRSGDLSVYWYQQSLDQGLQFLIQYYNGEERAKGNILERFSAQQFPDLHSELNLSSLELGDSALYFCASSVEGQTKSYGYTFGSGTRLTVV.

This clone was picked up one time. In DNA, the CDR3 is TGTGCCAGCAGCTTGGGACTAGCGGGGGGAGGTGAGCAGTTCTTC. It encodes CASSLGLAGGGEQFF. This rearrangement joins TRBV5-4 to TRBJ2-1, with TRBD2 identical over 13 bases. There are 15 residues in the CDR3. J lost 9 bases, V lost 0 bases, and 3 bases had no gene match. The germline V gene encodes CDR1 SGHNT and CDR2 YYREEE (reference sequence).

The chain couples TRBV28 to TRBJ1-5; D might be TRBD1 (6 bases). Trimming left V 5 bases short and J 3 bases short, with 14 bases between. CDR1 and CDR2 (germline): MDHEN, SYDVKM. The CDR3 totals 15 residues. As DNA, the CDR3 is TGTGCCAGCAGTATCCCGACAGGACACAATCAGCCCCAGCATTTT. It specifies CASSIPTGHNQPQHF.

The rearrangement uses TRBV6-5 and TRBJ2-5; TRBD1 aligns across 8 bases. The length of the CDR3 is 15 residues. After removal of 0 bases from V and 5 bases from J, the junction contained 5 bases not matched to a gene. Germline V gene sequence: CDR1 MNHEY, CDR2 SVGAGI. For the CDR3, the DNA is TGTGCCAGCAGTTACTCTAGACAGGGGTTCGAGACCCAGTACTTC. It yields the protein CASSYSRQGFETQYF.

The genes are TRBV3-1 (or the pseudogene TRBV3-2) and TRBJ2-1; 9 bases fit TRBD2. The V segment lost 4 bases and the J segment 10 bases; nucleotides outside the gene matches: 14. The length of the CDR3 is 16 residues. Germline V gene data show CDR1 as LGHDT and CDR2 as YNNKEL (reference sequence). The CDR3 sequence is CASSPYSGSRYREQFF. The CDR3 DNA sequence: TGTGCCAGCAGCCCTTATAGCGGGAGCCGGTATCGGGAGCAGTTCTTC.

CDR3 in amino acids: CASSMTGSTEAFF. The CDR3 DNA is TGTGCCAGTAGTATGACGGGGTCCACTGAAGCTTTCTTT. The genes are TRBV19 and TRBJ1-1; D is ambiguous. V lost 3 bases, J lost 4 bases, and 9 bases lay in between. From germline, CDR1 is LNHDA and CDR2 SQIVND (reference sequence). This CDR3 has 13 amino acids.